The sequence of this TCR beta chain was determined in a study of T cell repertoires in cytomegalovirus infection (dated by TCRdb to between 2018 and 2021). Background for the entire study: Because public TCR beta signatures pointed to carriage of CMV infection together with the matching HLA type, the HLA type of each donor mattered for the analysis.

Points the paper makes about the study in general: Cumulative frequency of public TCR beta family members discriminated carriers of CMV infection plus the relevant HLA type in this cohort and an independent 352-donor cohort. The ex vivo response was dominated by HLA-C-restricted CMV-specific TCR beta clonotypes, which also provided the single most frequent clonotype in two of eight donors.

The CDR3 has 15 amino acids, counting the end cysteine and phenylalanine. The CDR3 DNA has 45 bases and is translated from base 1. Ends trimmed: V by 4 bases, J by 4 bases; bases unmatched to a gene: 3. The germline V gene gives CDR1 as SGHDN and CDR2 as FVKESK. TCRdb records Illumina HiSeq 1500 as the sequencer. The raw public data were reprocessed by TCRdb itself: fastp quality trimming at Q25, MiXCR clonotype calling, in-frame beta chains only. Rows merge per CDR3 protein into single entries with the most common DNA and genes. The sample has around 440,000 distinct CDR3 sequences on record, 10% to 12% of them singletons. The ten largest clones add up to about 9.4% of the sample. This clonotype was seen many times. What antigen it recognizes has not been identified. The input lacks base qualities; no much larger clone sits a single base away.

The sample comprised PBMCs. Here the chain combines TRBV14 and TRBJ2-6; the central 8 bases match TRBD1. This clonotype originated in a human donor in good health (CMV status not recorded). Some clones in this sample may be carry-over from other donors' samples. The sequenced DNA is TGTGCCAGCAGCCTGACAGGGGTCGGGGCCAACGTCCTGACTTTC. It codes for CASSLTGVGANVLTF. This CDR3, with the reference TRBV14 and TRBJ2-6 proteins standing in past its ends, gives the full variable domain EAGVTQFPSHSVIEKGQTVTLRCDPISGHDNLYWYRRVMGKEIKFLLHFVKESKQDESGMPNNRFLAERTGGTYSTLKVQPAELEDSGVYFCASSLTGVGANVLTFGAGSRLTVL.